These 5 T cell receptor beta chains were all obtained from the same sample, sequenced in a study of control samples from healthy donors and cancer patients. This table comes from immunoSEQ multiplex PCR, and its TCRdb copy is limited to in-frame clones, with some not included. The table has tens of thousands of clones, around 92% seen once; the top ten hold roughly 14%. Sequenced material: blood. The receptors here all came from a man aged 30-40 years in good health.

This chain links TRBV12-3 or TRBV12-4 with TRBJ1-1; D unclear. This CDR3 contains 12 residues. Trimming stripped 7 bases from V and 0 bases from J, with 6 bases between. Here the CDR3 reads CASTLMNTEAFF. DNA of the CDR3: TGTGCCAGCACCCTCATGAACACTGAAGCTTTCTTT.

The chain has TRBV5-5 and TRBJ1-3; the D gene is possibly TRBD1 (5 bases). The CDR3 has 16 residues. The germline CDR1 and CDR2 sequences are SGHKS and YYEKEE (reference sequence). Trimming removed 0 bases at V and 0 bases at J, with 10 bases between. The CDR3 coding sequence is TGTGCCAGCAGCTTGGGGGTTGGGGCCTCTGGAAACACCATATATTTT. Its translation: CASSLGVGASGNTIYF.

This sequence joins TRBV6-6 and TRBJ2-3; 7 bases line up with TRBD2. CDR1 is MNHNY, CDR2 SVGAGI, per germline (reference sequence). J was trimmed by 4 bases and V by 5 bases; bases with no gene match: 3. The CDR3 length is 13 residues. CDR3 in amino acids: CASSEGGSDTQYF. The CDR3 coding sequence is TGTGCCAGCAGTGAGGGAGGGTCAGATACGCAGTATTTT.

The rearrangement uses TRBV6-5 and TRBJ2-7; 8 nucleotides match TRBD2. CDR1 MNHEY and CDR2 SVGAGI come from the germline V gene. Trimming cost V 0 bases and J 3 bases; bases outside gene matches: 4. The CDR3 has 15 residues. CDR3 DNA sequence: TGTGCCAGCAGTTACTCTGGGCTAGCGGGCTACGAGCAGTACTTC. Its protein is CASSYSGLAGYEQYF.

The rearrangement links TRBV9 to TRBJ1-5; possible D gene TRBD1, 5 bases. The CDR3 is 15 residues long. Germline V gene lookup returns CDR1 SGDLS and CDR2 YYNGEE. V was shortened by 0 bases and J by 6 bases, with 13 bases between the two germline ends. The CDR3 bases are TGTGCCAGCAGCGTAGGTCAGGGTTTAGGTCAGCCCCAGCATTTT. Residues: CASSVGQGLGQPQHF.